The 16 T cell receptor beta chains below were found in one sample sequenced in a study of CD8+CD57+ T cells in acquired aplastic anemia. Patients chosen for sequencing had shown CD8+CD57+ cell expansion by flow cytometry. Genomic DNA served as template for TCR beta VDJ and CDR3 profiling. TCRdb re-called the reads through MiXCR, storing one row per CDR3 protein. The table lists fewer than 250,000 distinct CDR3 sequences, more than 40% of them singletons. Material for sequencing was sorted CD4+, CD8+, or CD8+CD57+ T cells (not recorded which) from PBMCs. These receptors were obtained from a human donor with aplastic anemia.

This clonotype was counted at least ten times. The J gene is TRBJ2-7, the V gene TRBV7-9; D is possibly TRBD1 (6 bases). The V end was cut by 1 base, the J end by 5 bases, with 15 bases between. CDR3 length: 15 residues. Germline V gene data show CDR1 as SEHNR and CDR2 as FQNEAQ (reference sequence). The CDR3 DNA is TGTGCCAGCAGCTTAGTAGGGGGAGTGCTTAACGAGCAGTACTTC. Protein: CASSLVGGVLNEQYF.

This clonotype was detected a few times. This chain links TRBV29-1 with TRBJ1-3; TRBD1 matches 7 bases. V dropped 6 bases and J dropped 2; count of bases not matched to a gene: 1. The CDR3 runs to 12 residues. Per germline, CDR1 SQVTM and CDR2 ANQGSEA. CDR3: CSVGTAGNTIYF. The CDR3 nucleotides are TGCAGCGTCGGGACAGCTGGAAACACCATATATTTT.

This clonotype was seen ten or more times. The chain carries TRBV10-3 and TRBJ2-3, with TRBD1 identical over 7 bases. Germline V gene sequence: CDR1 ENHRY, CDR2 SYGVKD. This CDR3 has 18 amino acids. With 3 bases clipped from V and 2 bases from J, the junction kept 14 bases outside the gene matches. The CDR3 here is CAISELSTGRQTTDTQYF. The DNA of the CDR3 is TGTGCCATCAGTGAACTATCGACAGGGCGCCAAACCACAGATACGCAGTATTTT.

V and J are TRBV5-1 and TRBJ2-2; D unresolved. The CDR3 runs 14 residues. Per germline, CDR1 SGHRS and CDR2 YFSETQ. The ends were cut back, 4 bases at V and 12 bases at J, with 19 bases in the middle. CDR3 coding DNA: TGCGCCAGCAGCCAGAAACCTCGACCACTGAAGCTGTTTTTT. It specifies CASSQKPRPLKLFF.

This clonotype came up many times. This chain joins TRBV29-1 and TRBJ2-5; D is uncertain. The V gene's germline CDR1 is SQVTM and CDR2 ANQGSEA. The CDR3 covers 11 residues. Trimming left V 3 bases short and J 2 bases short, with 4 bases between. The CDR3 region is CSVDRQETQYF. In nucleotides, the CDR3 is TGCAGCGTTGATCGTCAAGAGACCCAGTACTTC.

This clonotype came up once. The CDR3 DNA reads TGTGCCAGCAGCCGGAACCGGGATCCAGGCTACACCTTC. Protein: CASSRNRDPGYTF. The J gene is TRBJ1-2, the V gene TRBV7-2; D not resolved. This CDR3 is 13 amino acids long. The V gene's germline CDR1 is SGHTA and CDR2 FQGNSA. Trimming removed 5 bases at V and 8 bases at J, with 15 bases between.

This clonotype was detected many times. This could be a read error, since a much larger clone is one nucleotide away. The CDR3 reads CAISVMLGGEQYF. The DNA for the CDR3 is TGTGCCATCAGTGTTATGTTGGGGGGCGAGCAGTACTTC. V gene TRBV10-3 combines with J gene TRBJ2-7; tentatively, D is TRBD2 (6 bases). Germline CDR1 reads ENHRY; CDR2 reads SYGVKD. This CDR3 has 13 residues. V was trimmed by 4 bases and J by 6 bases, leaving 13 bases between them.

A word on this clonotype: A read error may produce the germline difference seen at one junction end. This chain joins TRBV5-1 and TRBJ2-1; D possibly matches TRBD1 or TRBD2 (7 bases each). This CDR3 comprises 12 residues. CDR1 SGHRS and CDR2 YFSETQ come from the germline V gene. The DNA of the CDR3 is TGTGCCAGCAGACCAGGGGGGGACGAGCAGTTCTTC. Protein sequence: CASRPGGDEQFF.

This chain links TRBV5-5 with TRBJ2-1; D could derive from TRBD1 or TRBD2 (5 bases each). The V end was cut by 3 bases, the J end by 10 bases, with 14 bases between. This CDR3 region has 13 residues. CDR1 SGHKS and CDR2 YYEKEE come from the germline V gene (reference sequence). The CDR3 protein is CASSYSGRGEQFF. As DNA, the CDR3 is TGTGCCAGCAGCTACTCGGGGCGCGGGGAGCAGTTCTTC.

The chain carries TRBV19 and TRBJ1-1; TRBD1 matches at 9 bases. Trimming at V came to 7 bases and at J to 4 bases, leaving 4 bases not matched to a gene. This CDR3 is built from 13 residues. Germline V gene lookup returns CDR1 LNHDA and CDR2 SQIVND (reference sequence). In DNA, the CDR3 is TGTGCCAGTACTACAGGGGGCCTCACTGAAGCTTTCTTT. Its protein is CASTTGGLTEAFF.

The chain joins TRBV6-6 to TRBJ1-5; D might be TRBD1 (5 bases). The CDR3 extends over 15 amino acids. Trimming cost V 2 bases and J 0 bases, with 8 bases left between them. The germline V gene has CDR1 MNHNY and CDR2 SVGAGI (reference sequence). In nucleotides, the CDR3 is TGTGCCAGCAGTTACGTACAGGATAGCAATCAGCCCCAGCATTTT. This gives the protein CASSYVQDSNQPQHF.

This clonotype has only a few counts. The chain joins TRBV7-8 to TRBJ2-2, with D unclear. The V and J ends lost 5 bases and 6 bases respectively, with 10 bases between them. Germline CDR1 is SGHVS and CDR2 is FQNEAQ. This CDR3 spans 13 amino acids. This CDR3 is CASSMSSSGELFF. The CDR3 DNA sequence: TGTGCCAGCAGCATGTCGAGCTCCGGGGAGCTGTTTTTT.

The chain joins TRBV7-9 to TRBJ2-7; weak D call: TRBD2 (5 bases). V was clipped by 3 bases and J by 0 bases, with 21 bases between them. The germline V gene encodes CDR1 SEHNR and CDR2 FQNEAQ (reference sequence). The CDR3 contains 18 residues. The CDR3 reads CASSLRDGEWGSSYEQYV. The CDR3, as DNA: TGTGCCAGCAGCTTGAGAGATGGGGAGTGGGGAAGCTCCTACGAGCAGTACGTC.

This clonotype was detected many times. The DNA of the CDR3 is TGTGCCAGCAGTACAGTCGGAACCCAAGAGACCCAGTACTTC. This gives the protein CASSTVGTQETQYF. The chain links TRBV5-8 to TRBJ2-5; D remains unclear. The CDR3 spans 14 residues. The germline V gene encodes CDR1 SGHTS and CDR2 YDEGEE. Trimming stripped 5 bases from V and 1 base from J, with 12 bases between.

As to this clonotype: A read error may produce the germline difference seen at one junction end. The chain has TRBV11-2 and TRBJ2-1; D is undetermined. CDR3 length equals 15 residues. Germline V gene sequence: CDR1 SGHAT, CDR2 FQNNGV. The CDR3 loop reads CASSLGRAALNEQSF. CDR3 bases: TGTGCCAGCAGCTTAGGTCGGGCGGCTTTAAATGAGCAGTCCTTC.

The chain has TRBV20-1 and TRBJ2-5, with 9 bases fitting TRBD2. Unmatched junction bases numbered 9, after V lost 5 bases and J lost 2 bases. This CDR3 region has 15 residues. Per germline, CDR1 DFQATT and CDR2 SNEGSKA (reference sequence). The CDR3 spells CSAPKGSGGQETQYF. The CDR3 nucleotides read TGCAGTGCTCCCAAGGGTAGCGGGGGACAAGAGACCCAGTACTTC.